Included here is one T cell receptor beta chain sequence, with context. Germline and junction disagree at one end, which may indicate a read error. This specimen belongs to a study of CD8+CD57+ T cells in acquired aplastic anemia. In the study overall: Yields of DNA that came from sorted CD4+ and CD8+ cells averaged roughly 3 ug.

Patients selected for sequencing had displayed CD8+CD57+ cell expansion by flow cytometry. According to the study, genomic DNA was the template for TCR beta VDJ and CDR3 profiling. Each CDR3 protein is one row after TCRdb ran MiXCR on the reads. Of some 180,000 distinct CDR3 sequences listed, more than 60% are singletons. Germline V CDR1 and CDR2: SGHRS, YFSETQ. This CDR3 is 15 amino acids long. Material: sorted CD4+, CD8+, or CD8+CD57+ T cells (not recorded which) from PBMCs. This clonotype originated in a human donor with aplastic anemia. The chain employs TRBV5-1 and TRBJ1-6; TRBD1 is a possible D gene (5 bases). The CDR3 region has the DNA TGTGCCAGCAGCTCAACCGGGACCTGGGGTTCACCCCTCCACTTT. Translation gives CASSSTGTWGSPLHF.